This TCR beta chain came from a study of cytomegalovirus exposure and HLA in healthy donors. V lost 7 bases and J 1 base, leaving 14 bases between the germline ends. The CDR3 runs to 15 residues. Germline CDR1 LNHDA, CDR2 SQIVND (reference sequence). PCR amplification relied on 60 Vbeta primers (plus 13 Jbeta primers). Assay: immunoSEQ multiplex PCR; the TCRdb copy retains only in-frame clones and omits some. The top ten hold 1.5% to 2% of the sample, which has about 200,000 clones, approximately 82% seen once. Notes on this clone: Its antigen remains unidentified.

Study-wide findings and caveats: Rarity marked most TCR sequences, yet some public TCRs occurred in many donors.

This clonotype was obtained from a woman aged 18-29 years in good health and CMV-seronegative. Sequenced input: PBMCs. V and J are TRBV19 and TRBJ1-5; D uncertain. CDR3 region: CASKRAGESNQPQHF. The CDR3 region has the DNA TGTGCCAGTAAAAGGGCCGGGGAAAGCAATCAGCCCCAGCATTTT.